This entry describes one TCR beta chain. There is no known antigen for this receptor. This sample stems from a study of T cells expressing NK-cell markers (dated by TCRdb to about 2020). Notes on the research overall: TCR beta-chain repertoires were profiled in sorted CD3+CD56+NKG2C+, CD3+CD56+NKG2C- and CD3+CD56-NKG2C+ T-cell subsets from eight donors. Libraries were sequenced as 2 x 150 bp reads on Illumina HiSeq 2000/2500, MiSeq or NextSeq. All eight donors whose samples were sequenced were randomly selected healthy volunteers, three of them men and five women. Among the eight sequenced donors, seven were HCMV-seropositive and one was HCMV-seronegative. Broader findings and caveats from the paper: Those dominant clonotypes were again the most abundant among CD3+CD56-NKG2C+ cells in a few donors, at roughly 25-65%. It remained unclear whether the expanded NKG2C-expressing T cell clones were specific for HCMV antigens. In over five donors, the dominant CD3+CD56+NKG2C+ clonotypes were among the top 10 CD8+ clonotypes and accounted for about 1.0-7.0% of CD8+ T cells.

To determine HCMV serostatus, a commercial ELISA kit was used to detect HCMV-specific IgG in serum. Ficoll density gradient centrifugation was used to isolate peripheral blood mononuclear cells from blood. Based on the germline V gene, the CDR1 and CDR2 sequences are MNHEY and SVGAGI. The CDR3 has 13 amino acids, counting the end cysteine and phenylalanine. The protein alone is recorded here. The instrument given in TCRdb is Illumina HiSeq 2000. The TCR beta cDNA libraries were made using 5'RACE template switching, a step that added both a universal primer site and unique molecular identifiers. Synthesis of cDNA was primed from the TCR beta constant segment and was followed by two consecutive PCR amplification steps. The source study handled its data this way. MIGEC handled demultiplexing of the reads and grouping by UMI, while MiTCR was used to assemble and quantify clonotypes. To remove erroneous sequences, TCR cDNA sequences were retained only when supported by two or more reads. The tcR package was used for downstream repertoire analysis, with clonotypes matched between fractions based on CDR3 nucleotide sequence plus V segment. VDJmatch was used to annotate antigen specificity against VDJdb, with one amino acid substitution in CDR3 allowed. Each CDR3 protein sequence appears as one entry after TCRdb reprocessed the reads, and no DNA is included. TCRdb assigned the V and J calls; the authors' analysis was not used. The table held for this sample gives roughly 150,000 distinct CDR3 sequences. The biggest ten clones account for approximately 17% of the sample.

The TCR sequence derives from a woman aged 18-70 years in good health. The sample was blood T cells: a sorted CD56 or NKG2C T cell subset, CD4+ or CD8+ T cells, or bulk PBMC T cells (not recorded which). The rearranged chain carries TRBV6-5 and TRBJ2-2. The CDR3 loop reads CASSSPYTGELFF.